The 32 T cell receptor beta chains presented below share a single source sample, sequenced in a study of molecular identifiers for immune sequencing clone quantification. TCRdb ran MiXCR on the PCR reads and lists one entry per CDR3 protein. The data contain over 600,000 distinct CDR3 sequences, just under 20% of them seen just once; the ten biggest clones take up roughly 0.85%. The material sequenced was naive CD8+ T cells from blood, with Jurkat cell RNA spiked in. Subset indicated: FACS-sorted CD8+CD4-CCR7+CD45RA+ naive T cells. These receptors originate from a human donor in good health. Some libraries in this study had Jurkat cell RNA spiked in.

This clonotype has a count of ten or more. This chain connects TRBV29-1 to TRBJ2-3; 11 bases line up with TRBD2. The CDR3 spans 18 residues. Trimming at V came to 3 bases and at J to 8 bases, leaving 19 bases not matched to a gene. The germline V gene encodes CDR1 SQVTM and CDR2 ANQGSEA. The CDR3 loop reads CSVDGQGLAGGQYGTQYF. DNA of the CDR3: TGCAGCGTTGACGGGCAGGGGTTAGCGGGAGGGCAATACGGTACGCAGTATTTT.

With regard to this clonotype: A clone one base away is much larger, so this may be a read error. V and J are TRBV11-2 and TRBJ2-1; 7 nucleotides align to TRBD1. CDR3 length: 12 amino acids. Looked up from germline, CDR1 is SGHAT and CDR2 is FQNNGV. DNA for the CDR3: TGTGCCAACAGCTCGGGACAGCCGGAGCAGTTCTTC. Its translation: CANSSGQPEQFF.

A note on this clonotype: Relative to the germline gene, one junction end is altered; a read error may explain this. V gene TRBV6-2 or TRBV6-3 combines with J gene TRBJ2-7; tentative D call: TRBD1 (6 bases). Germline loops: CDR1 MNHEY, CDR2 SVGEGT. This CDR3 spans 13 amino acids. The chain's CDR3 is CASSHGQYYERYF. CDR3 sequence (DNA): TGTGCCAGCAGCCACGGACAGTACTACGAGCGGTACTTC.

This clonotype was observed a handful of times. This chain connects TRBV19 to TRBJ1-3; D is possibly TRBD1 (6 bases). With 3 bases removed from V and 0 bases from J, the gap between germline ends came to 9 bases. CDR1 and CDR2 (germline): LNHDA, SQIVND (reference sequence). This CDR3 comprises 15 residues. As DNA, the CDR3 is TGTGCCAGTAGTATGACAGGTACCTCTGGAAACACCATATATTTT. It specifies CASSMTGTSGNTIYF.

This clonotype was found many times. The CDR3 sequence: CASSQAWLAGQHGDTQYF. DNA of the CDR3: TGTGCCAGCAGCCAAGCGTGGCTAGCGGGGCAACATGGGGATACGCAGTATTTT. This chain connects TRBV14 to TRBJ2-3; TRBD2 agrees at 9 bases. This CDR3 has 18 amino acids. Germline lookup yields CDR1 SGHDN and CDR2 FVKESK. V was pared by 1 base and J by 6 bases, with 14 bases of the junction left unmatched.

In this sample, this clonotype turned up a few times. The chain joins TRBV6-1 to TRBJ2-7; tentatively, D is TRBD1 or TRBD2 (6 bases each). Trimming pared 0 bases from V and 3 bases from J, leaving 12 bases between. This CDR3 contains 15 residues. Germline-derived CDR1 and CDR2 are MNHNS and SASEGT. CDR3 in DNA: TGTGCCAGCAGTGAAGCAGGGGGGCGCGTCTACGAGCAGTACTTC. Amino acid sequence: CASSEAGGRVYEQYF.

Worth noting for this clonotype: A single base separates this from a much larger clone, so it may be a read error. J is TRBJ2-7 and V is TRBV25-1; TRBD1 matches 7 bases. CDR1 is MGHDK, CDR2 SYGVNS, per germline. The CDR3 is 14 amino acids. The CDR3 sequence is CASSATGNSYKQYF. Written as DNA, the CDR3 is TGTGCCAGCAGCGCGACAGGGAACTCCTACAAGCAGTACTTC.

This clonotype was counted ten times or more. This chain links TRBV28 with TRBJ2-6; D possibly corresponds to TRBD1 (6 bases). Germline CDR1 and CDR2: MDHEN and SYDVKM. The CDR3 runs 15 residues. The V and J ends lost 7 bases and 1 base respectively, with 11 bases between them. The chain's CDR3 is CASTYRASGANVLTF. CDR3 DNA sequence: TGTGCCAGCACCTACAGGGCTTCTGGGGCCAACGTCCTGACTTTC.

This sequence joins TRBV10-3 and TRBJ1-1, with 7 bases identical to TRBD1. The V gene end was trimmed by 0 bases and the J gene end by 2 bases; junction bases not matched to a gene: 6. Looked up from germline, CDR1 is ENHRY and CDR2 is SYGVKD. This CDR3 comprises 16 residues. This CDR3 reads CAISESLQGINTEAFF. The CDR3 DNA reads TGTGCCATCAGTGAGTCGTTACAGGGGATTAACACTGAAGCTTTCTTT.

V usage is TRBV2 and J usage is TRBJ2-7; TRBD1 matches at 12 bases. CDR1 SNHLY and CDR2 FYNNEI come from the germline V gene. The CDR3 extends over 14 amino acids. After removal of 8 bases from V and 5 bases from J, the junction contained 7 bases not matched to a gene. The CDR3 protein is CASSAGQGAHEQYF. CDR3 bases: TGTGCCAGCTCTGCGGGACAGGGGGCCCACGAGCAGTACTTC.

About this clonotype: This clone may be a read error of a much larger clone one base away. The rearrangement uses TRBV7-2 and TRBJ2-3; no reliable D call. The germline CDR1 and CDR2 sequences are SGHTA and FQGNSA. The CDR3 is 13 amino acids. The CDR3 sequence: CASRSDPSDTKYF. The CDR3 DNA sequence: TGTGCCAGCAGATCGGACCCCTCGGATACGAAGTATTTT.

This clonotype is a singleton in its sample. The rearrangement joins TRBV4-3 to TRBJ2-1; tentatively, D is TRBD1 or TRBD2 (5 bases each). Germline V gene sequence: CDR1 LGHNA, CDR2 YSLEER. CDR3 length: 15 residues. V lost 1 base and J lost 8, with 15 bases in between. This CDR3 is CASSQGTGADDEQFF. The DNA for the CDR3 is TGCGCCAGCAGCCAAGGTACCGGGGCCGACGATGAGCAGTTCTTC.

This clonotype was seen ten or more times. The rearrangement links TRBV4-1 to TRBJ2-5; D is undetermined. Between the trimmed V and J ends, which lost 2 bases and 5 bases, there was a span of 18 bases. CDR1 is MGHRA, CDR2 YSYEKL, per germline. The length of the CDR3 is 16 residues. CDR3 sequence: CASSQIGPGPHETQYF. The CDR3 nucleotides are TGCGCCAGCAGCCAAATTGGCCCCGGACCTCACGAGACCCAGTACTTC.

This clonotype occurred many times. This chain joins TRBV28 and TRBJ2-7, with TRBD2 as a possible D gene (5 bases). CDR1 and CDR2 (germline): MDHEN, SYDVKM. V lost 3 bases, J lost 2 bases, and 14 bases lay in between. This CDR3 has 15 residues. CDR3 bases: TGTGCCAGCAGTTTCCGGGGAAAGAAGGCCTACGAGCAGTACTTC. Its translation is CASSFRGKKAYEQYF.

This clonotype was counted at least ten times. V gene TRBV28 combines with J gene TRBJ2-6, with TRBD2 identical over 14 bases. The CDR3 consists of 18 residues. V lost 7 bases to trimming and J lost 2 bases; unmatched junction nucleotides: 7. The germline V gene encodes CDR1 MDHEN and CDR2 SYDVKM. CDR3 protein: CASIGTSGSMAGANVLTF. The CDR3 nucleotides are TGTGCCAGCATCGGGACTAGCGGGAGCATGGCTGGGGCCAACGTCCTGACTTTC.

This clonotype was found a few times. V is TRBV24-1 and J is TRBJ2-1; 7 bases fit TRBD2. The ends lost 1 base at V and 6 bases at J; junction bases unmatched: 2. Germline CDR1 is KGHDR and CDR2 is SFDVKD. CDR3 size: 14 residues. The CDR3 DNA is TGTGCCACCAGTGATTTAGGGGAGGGCAATGAGCAGTTCTTC. Translating gives CATSDLGEGNEQFF.

The chain combines TRBV12-3 or TRBV12-4 with TRBJ2-7; D might be TRBD2 (6 bases). Trimming pared 11 bases from V and 0 bases from J, leaving 23 bases between. There are 16 residues in the CDR3. This chain's CDR3 is CAQRGIGGAPSYEQYF. The CDR3 DNA reads TGTGCCCAGCGCGGCATCGGCGGGGCCCCCTCCTACGAGCAGTACTTC.

This clonotype was counted many times. V usage is TRBV30 and J usage is TRBJ1-1; D is undetermined. CDR1 is GTSNPN, CDR2 SVGIG, per germline (reference sequence). The ends were cut back, 0 bases at V and 0 bases at J, with 11 bases in the middle. The CDR3 has 15 amino acids. CDR3 sequence: CAWSVPADLNTEAFF. The CDR3 DNA reads as TGTGCCTGGAGTGTACCAGCGGATCTGAACACTGAAGCTTTCTTT.

In regard to this clonotype: A single base separates this from a much larger clone, so it may be a read error. The chain carries TRBV7-9 and TRBJ2-4; D is undetermined. There are 13 residues in the CDR3. CDR1 and CDR2 from the germline V gene are SEHNR and FQNEAQ (reference sequence). CDR3 bases: TGTGCCAGCAGCTCGCCGACTGGGAACACTCAGTACTTC. Translating gives CASSSPTGNTQYF.

About this clonotype: This may be a read error, as it is one base from a much larger clone. The V gene is TRBV4-3, the J gene TRBJ1-1; 9 bases map to TRBD1. This CDR3 is built from 16 residues. CDR1 is LGHNA and CDR2 is YSLEER in the germline V gene. This CDR3 reads CAGSQEVGQGNTEAFF. The CDR3, as DNA: TGCGCCGGCAGCCAAGAAGTGGGACAGGGGAACACTGAAGCTTTCTTT.

Many counts were recorded for this clonotype. The J gene is TRBJ1-1, the V gene TRBV30; a weak D match, TRBD1 (5 bases). Trimming shortened V by 0 bases and J by 4 bases, and 6 bases separated the two germline ends. The CDR3 has 12 amino acids. Germline V gene sequence: CDR1 GTSNPN, CDR2 SVGIG (reference sequence). CDR3 sequence (DNA): TGTGCCTGGAGTGTAAGGGGCACTGAAGCTTTCTTT. Translated: CAWSVRGTEAFF.

This clonotype showed up many times. The chain is built from TRBV7-9 and TRBJ2-3; 8 bases agree with TRBD1. This CDR3 has 15 residues. Germline V lookup: CDR1 SEHNR, CDR2 FQNEAQ (reference sequence). Trimming at V came to 1 base and at J to 5 bases, leaving 5 bases not matched to a gene. The CDR3 nucleotides read TGTGCCAGCAGCTTAGGGGCAGGGGGCAAAGATACGCAGTATTTT. Translated, it gives CASSLGAGGKDTQYF.

This chain links TRBV3-1 with TRBJ1-2, with D possibly TRBD1 on 6 matching bases. CDR1 LGHDT and CDR2 YNNKEL come from the germline V gene (reference sequence). Trimming pared 4 bases from V and 8 bases from J, leaving 23 bases between. The CDR3 loop spans 16 amino acids. The CDR3 protein is CASSPSLENRVLGYTF. The CDR3 DNA follows: TGTGCCAGCAGCCCATCTCTGGAAAACAGGGTTCTGGGCTACACCTTC.

Notes on this clonotype: Mismatch with germline at one junction end may stem from a read error. This CDR3 is CASSALNAEAFF. CDR3 nucleotides: TGTGCCAGCAGTGCGTTGAACGCTGAAGCTTTCTTT. The chain uses TRBV5-3 and TRBJ1-1; no definite D call. TRBV5-3 is an open reading frame, and its role is uncertain. The CDR3 runs 12 residues.

Points on this clonotype: This could be a read error, since a much larger clone is one nucleotide away. The rearrangement joins TRBV5-6 to TRBJ1-5, with 8 bases that match TRBD1. The trim removed 3 bases at V and 3 bases at J, leaving 5 bases unmatched. This CDR3 has 15 amino acids. CDR1 and CDR2 from the germline V gene are SGHDT and YYEEEE. CDR3 coding DNA: TGTGCCAGCAGCTGGAGGACAGGGATCAATCAGCCCCAGCATTTT. Its protein is CASSWRTGINQPQHF.

This chain connects TRBV6-5 to TRBJ1-1, with 7 positions matching TRBD1. Germline-derived CDR1 and CDR2 are MNHEY and SVGAGI. There are 14 residues in the CDR3. Losses at the gene ends were 6 bases for V and 5 bases for J; bases not matched to a gene: 9. CDR3 loop: CASRSDREDTEAFF. The CDR3 coding sequence is TGTGCCAGCAGGAGCGACAGGGAAGATACTGAAGCTTTCTTT.

Worth noting for this clonotype: A single base separates this from a much larger clone, so it may be a read error. The V call is TRBV6-2 or TRBV6-3, the J call TRBJ2-5; D is possibly TRBD2 (6 bases). This CDR3 comprises 14 residues. Germline values: CDR1 MNHEY, CDR2 SVGEGT. The CDR3 loop is CACSYSISGETQYF. CDR3 nucleotide sequence: TGTGCCTGCAGTTACTCGATCAGCGGGGAGACCCAGTACTTC.

About this clonotype: The junction does not match germline at one end; this may be a read error. This sequence joins TRBV6-5 and TRBJ1-2, with no clear D. The CDR3 runs 12 residues. CDR1 MNHEY and CDR2 SVGAGI come from the germline V gene. In DNA, the CDR3 is TGTGCCAGCAGTCACCCTAGCTATGGCTGCACCTTC. Translating gives CASSHPSYGCTF.

The genes are TRBV6-5 and TRBJ2-2, with 10 bases that match TRBD2. This CDR3 comprises 15 residues. V was clipped by 8 bases and J by 5 bases; unmatched bases: 8. Germline V CDR1 and CDR2: MNHEY, SVGAGI. CDR3 DNA sequence: TGTGCCAGCGATTCGTTGACTAGCGGGACCGGGGAGCTGTTTTTT. As protein: CASDSLTSGTGELFF.

This clonotype was counted many times. The chain couples TRBV18 to TRBJ2-7, with D uncertain. Germline V gene lookup returns CDR1 KGHSH and CDR2 LQKENI. The V end lost 0 bases, the J end lost 3 bases, and 6 bases lay between the germline ends. The CDR3 sequence is 13 residues long. CDR3 in amino acids: CASSPPLGYEQYF. CDR3 bases: TGTGCCAGCTCACCACCGCTCGGCTACGAGCAGTACTTC.

This clonotype was observed at least ten times. This chain uses TRBV9 with TRBJ2-3; 9 positions match TRBD2. The J segment lost 0 bases and the V segment lost 3 bases, leaving 5 bases of the junction unmatched. Germline CDR1 is SGDLS and CDR2 is YYNGEE. This CDR3 region has 16 residues. The CDR3 coding sequence is TGTGCCAGCAGCGGCCGACTAGCGGCAAGCACAGATACGCAGTATTTT. This translates into CASSGRLAASTDTQYF.

The chain has TRBV5-4 and TRBJ2-7; the D gene is possibly TRBD2 (6 bases). In germline, CDR1 is SGHNT, CDR2 YYREEE (reference sequence). V lost 4 bases and J 1 base, leaving 15 bases between the germline ends. The CDR3 loop spans 15 amino acids. The CDR3 nucleotides are TGTGCCAGCAGCATTGGACGGGGGATATCCTACGAGCAGTACTTC. It encodes CASSIGRGISYEQYF.